One sample yielded the 16 T cell receptor beta chains listed below, sequenced in a study of blood T cell repertoires in COVID-19. Method: immunoSEQ multiplex PCR; TCRdb's copy keeps in-frame clones and lacks some. The sample has about 97,000 clones; 85% to 90% are singletons. Sequencing input: peripheral blood. The receptors originated from a human donor in a cohort sampled during active COVID-19.

The rearrangement links TRBV7-8 to TRBJ1-1; no clear D gene. Trimming shortened V by 3 bases and J by 4 bases, and 9 bases separated the two germline ends. This CDR3 comprises 13 residues. Germline CDR1 reads SGHVS; CDR2 reads FQNEAQ. Here the CDR3 reads CASSLPRSTEAFF. The DNA of the CDR3 is TGTGCCAGCAGCTTGCCCAGAAGCACTGAAGCTTTCTTT.

This chain uses TRBV3-1 (or the pseudogene TRBV3-2) with TRBJ2-5, with D perhaps matching TRBD1 (5 bases). The CDR3 sequence is 15 residues long. In germline, CDR1 is LGHDT, CDR2 YNNKEL (reference sequence). Trimming removed 4 bases at V and 2 bases at J, with 14 bases between. The CDR3 reads CASSPRTQTQETQYF. The DNA for the CDR3 is TGTGCCAGCAGCCCCCGGACACAGACTCAAGAGACCCAGTACTTC.

V usage is TRBV7-9 and J usage is TRBJ1-1; TRBD1 agrees at 8 bases. With V trimmed by 1 base and J by 1 base, 2 bases remained unmatched. The CDR3 extends over 15 amino acids. The germline CDR1 and CDR2 sequences are SEHNR and FQNEAQ (reference sequence). The CDR3 coding sequence is TGTGCCAGCAGCTTAGATCAGGGGGCGAACACTGAAGCTTTCTTT. Translated, it gives CASSLDQGANTEAFF.

This chain uses TRBV12-3 or TRBV12-4 with TRBJ2-1, with D unclear. This CDR3 contains 13 residues. Trimming removed 6 bases at V and 7 bases at J, with 13 bases between. As DNA, the CDR3 is TGTGCCAGCAGACGCGGAGTAACAAATGAGCAGTTCTTC. Amino acid sequence: CASRRGVTNEQFF.

This sequence joins TRBV24-1 and TRBJ2-3; 8 nucleotides line up with TRBD2. The junction had 8 bases not matched to a gene; V was cut back by 5 bases and J by 5 bases. Germline V gene lookup returns CDR1 KGHDR and CDR2 SFDVKD. The CDR3 contains 15 residues. The CDR3 protein is CATSGREGRGDTQYF. The CDR3 nucleotides are TGTGCCACCAGTGGACGGGAGGGCCGGGGAGATACGCAGTATTTT.

CDR3 nucleotides: TGTGCCAGCAGCCAAGACCTGCCGACTGGCGGGGAGCTGTTTTTT. Encoded protein: CASSQDLPTGGELFF. The rearrangement uses TRBV3-1 (or the pseudogene TRBV3-2) and TRBJ2-2; no firm D call. Germline V CDR1 and CDR2: LGHDT, YNNKEL (reference sequence). V gave up 0 bases and J gave up 7 bases, with 12 bases separating them. CDR3 length equals 15 residues.

The chain recombines TRBV7-3 with TRBJ1-1, with TRBD1 matching over 11 bases. CDR1 and CDR2 from the germline V gene are SGHTA and FQGTGA. J was trimmed by 7 bases and V by 6 bases; bases with no gene match: 10. CDR3 length equals 15 residues. The CDR3 sequence: CASSLSGTGGVEAFF. CDR3 sequence (DNA): TGTGCCAGCAGTTTATCCGGGACAGGGGGTGTTGAAGCTTTCTTT.

This clone showed up just once. J is TRBJ1-6 and V is TRBV2; TRBD1 agrees at 11 bases. Germline V CDR1 and CDR2: SNHLY, FYNNEI. This CDR3 is 17 amino acids long. V was clipped by 6 bases and J by 3 bases; unmatched bases: 7. This CDR3 reads CASRGDRGKDYNSPLHF. CDR3 DNA: TGTGCCAGCAGAGGGGACAGGGGGAAGGACTATAATTCACCCCTCCACTTT.

The CDR3: CASSGGTGGTDTQYF. The CDR3 coding sequence is TGTGCCAGTAGCGGTGGGACAGGGGGCACAGATACGCAGTATTTT. The genes are TRBV19 and TRBJ2-3; 10 bases agree with TRBD1. Trimming at V came to 6 bases and at J to 1 base, leaving 4 bases not matched to a gene. CDR1 and CDR2 (germline): LNHDA, SQIVND (reference sequence). CDR3 length: 15 residues.

This chain connects TRBV19 to TRBJ2-2; D is possibly TRBD2 (6 bases). This CDR3 spans 14 amino acids. The germline CDR1 and CDR2 sequences are LNHDA and SQIVND (reference sequence). V was clipped by 4 bases and J by 4 bases, with 10 bases between them. The CDR3 is CASSKAGFTGELFF. In DNA form, the CDR3 reads TGTGCCAGTAGTAAGGCGGGGTTCACCGGGGAGCTGTTTTTT. Combining the CDR3 with reference TRBV19 and TRBJ2-2 gives the whole variable domain DGGITQSPKYLFRKEGQNVTLSCEQNLNHDAMYWYRQDPGQGLRLIYYSQIVNDFQKGDIAEGYSVSREKKESFPLTVTSAQKNPTAFYLCASSKAGFTGELFFGEGSRLTVL.

The rearrangement links TRBV6-5 to TRBJ1-4, with a possible D match to TRBD1 (5 bases). Trimming pared 6 bases from V and 8 bases from J, leaving 16 bases between. The CDR3 extends over 14 amino acids. Germline V gene lookup returns CDR1 MNHEY and CDR2 SVGAGI. The DNA of the CDR3 is TGTGCCAGCAGCCCGGACGGGGGGTTCGAAAAACTGTTTTTT. This sequence encodes CASSPDGGFEKLFF.

V and J are TRBV4-1 and TRBJ2-7; 7 nucleotides align to TRBD1. Germline CDR1 is MGHRA and CDR2 is YSYEKL. V gave up 0 bases and J gave up 3 bases; unmatched junction bases: 5. This CDR3 region has 15 residues. The CDR3 region has the DNA TGCGCCAGCAGCCAAGAAGACAGGGTGGGCTACGAGCAGTACTTC. Encoded protein: CASSQEDRVGYEQYF.

V and J are TRBV19 and TRBJ2-3; a possible D gene is TRBD2 (6 bases). The CDR3 totals 16 residues. Trimming removed 3 bases at V and 3 bases at J, with 16 bases between. In germline, CDR1 is LNHDA, CDR2 SQIVND (reference sequence). The CDR3 here is CASSMSLRLVTDTQYF. The CDR3 nucleotides are TGTGCCAGTAGTATGAGTCTACGACTAGTTACAGATACGCAGTATTTT. Full variable domain (outside the CDR3, taken from reference TRBV19 and TRBJ2-3): DGGITQSPKYLFRKEGQNVTLSCEQNLNHDAMYWYRQDPGQGLRLIYYSQIVNDFQKGDIAEGYSVSREKKESFPLTVTSAQKNPTAFYLCASSMSLRLVTDTQYFGPGTRLTVL.

This chain uses TRBV3-1 (or the pseudogene TRBV3-2) with TRBJ1-2, with 8 nucleotides matching TRBD1. The germline V gene encodes CDR1 LGHDT and CDR2 YNNKEL (reference sequence). This CDR3 spans 13 amino acids. Trimming took 1 base from V and 13 from J; bases not matched to a gene: 8. The CDR3 loop reads CASSQAPGGDGTF. The CDR3 coding sequence is TGTGCCAGCAGCCAAGCCCCAGGGGGCGACGGCACCTTC.

This clone was seen once. The V gene is TRBV2, the J gene TRBJ2-1, with TRBD1 matching 9 bases. V dropped 10 bases and J dropped 5; count of bases not matched to a gene: 3. This CDR3 has 12 amino acids. Germline V gene sequence: CDR1 SNHLY, CDR2 FYNNEI. CDR3 in amino acids: CANRDRDNEQFF. The CDR3, as DNA: TGTGCCAACCGGGACAGGGACAATGAGCAGTTCTTC.

This chain joins TRBV6-5 and TRBJ1-5, with 8 bases lining up with TRBD1. The V segment lost 6 bases and the J segment 2 bases; nucleotides outside the gene matches: 6. The CDR3 spans 15 residues. Germline V gene lookup returns CDR1 MNHEY and CDR2 SVGAGI. In DNA, the CDR3 is TGTGCCAGCAGCCTTGGACAGGGTGGCAATCAGCCCCAGCATTTT. It yields the protein CASSLGQGGNQPQHF.